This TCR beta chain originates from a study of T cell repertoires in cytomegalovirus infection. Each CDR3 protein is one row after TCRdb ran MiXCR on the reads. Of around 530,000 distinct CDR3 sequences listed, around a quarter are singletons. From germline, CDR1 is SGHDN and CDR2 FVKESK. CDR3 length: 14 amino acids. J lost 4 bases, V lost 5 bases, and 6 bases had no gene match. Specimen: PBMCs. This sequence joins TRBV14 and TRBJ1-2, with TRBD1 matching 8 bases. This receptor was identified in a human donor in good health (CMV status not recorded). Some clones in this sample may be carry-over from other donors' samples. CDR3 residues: CASSDDRGGYGYTF. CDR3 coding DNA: TGTGCCAGCAGCGACGACAGGGGTGGCTATGGCTACACCTTC.